The TCR beta chain described here comes from a study of T cell responses to AZD1222 COVID-19 vaccine. Whole-study findings and limits: Most donors were white British and more were female, and clonal diversity was possibly underestimated.

As to this clone: Its antigen is not known.

The CDR3 has 14 residues. The table came from immunoSEQ multiplex PCR; TCRdb's copy has only in-frame clones and leaves some out. This sample has some 95,000 clones, with roughly 89% found just once. This sequence was found in an adult in good health. This rearrangement joins TRBV21-1 to TRBJ2-5; the DNA was not compared with TRBD2, the D call given in the table. TRBV21-1 is noted as a pseudogene. The sample here was peripheral blood, taken on day 0 of MenACWY control vaccination. The CDR3 DNA reads as TGTGCCAGCAGCAAAGGAAATAGCTCAGAGACCCAGTACTTC. It codes for CASSKGNSSETQYF.